These T cell receptor beta chains were read from a single sample in a study of shared clonotypes between healthy human individuals. Here immunoSEQ multiplex PCR was the method, and the copy in TCRdb shows in-frame clones only, minus some. The sample shows about 2,200,000 clones, just over 90% of them seen only once. Sequencing was carried out using naive CD8+ T cells from PBMCs. These receptors were taken from a man younger than 30 in good health. Some clones in this sample may be carry-over from other donors' samples. Each CDR3 is given with its conserved first and last residue. Clone size is stated in some rows and not others, as once, few, many or a class when expanded.

V gene	CDR3 length	clone size	CDR3 protein
TRBV27	13	NA	CASSSWDQYEQYF
TRBV2	19	once	CASSEAQIRGTGENTEAFF
TRBV7-9	12	NA	CASSYLNTEAFF
TRBV7-9	14	NA	CASSRGQGKEKLFF
TRBV15	15	NA	CATSPRTGPTGELFF
TRBV27	12	NA	CASSFGTGFWYF
TRBV15	18	once	CATSREAWGEHSYNEQFF
TRBV6-5	14	NA	CASSYSRRSHEQYF
TRBV12-5	15	NA	CASGGDYPGSNEQFF
TRBV5-1	18	NA	CASSLHGTSGSLDNEQFF
TRBV10-2	17	NA	CASRGTSGGSPYNEQFF
TRBV28	13	NA	CASSSRGGPEQYF
TRBV7-9	14	few	CASENPGDFYEQYF
TRBV27	13	NA	CASSSGKDGELFF
TRBV4-1	18	NA	CASSQPVKGGARPQPQHF
TRBV16	14	NA	CASSQSKGPYGYTF
TRBV4-3	14	NA	CASSQDRTNEKLFF
TRBV7-9	16	once	CASSKGGRVGTYEQYF
TRBV4-1	17	NA	CASSQVSRIKNTGELFF
TRBV9	15	NA	CASSVAWRTPYEQYF
TRBV19	16	NA	CASSMVAGDRTGELFF
TRBV28	15	NA	CASSPDLDRDETQYF